This T cell receptor (beta chain) was obtained from a study of T cell repertoires in cytomegalovirus infection. Study-wide background: An indication of both CMV infection and matching HLA type came from public TCR beta signatures. Study findings and constraints: Public TCR beta family frequency separated CMV-and-HLA carriers, including in an independent cohort. Ex vivo, HLA-C-restricted CMV-specific TCR beta clonotypes prevailed over the rest of the response.

V lost 3 bases and J lost 2, with 14 bases in between. The CDR3 extends over 15 amino acids. From germline, CDR1 is MGHDK and CDR2 SYGVNS. As regards this clonotype: Its antigen is not identified.

Using its own MiXCR run on the reads, TCRdb lists one record per CDR3 protein. The sample gives some 180,000 distinct CDR3 sequences, about 15% of which show up once; approximately 25% is in the top ten. The sequencing sample was made of CD8+ T cells from PBMCs. The chain joins TRBV25-1 to TRBJ2-7, with D possibly matching TRBD1 (6 bases). This clonotype was sampled from a human donor in good health (CMV status not recorded). Some clones in this sample may be carry-over from other donors' samples. The CDR3 nucleotides read TGTGCCAGCAGTGAGGGCCGGGACACCCCCTACGAGCAGTACTTC. This encodes CASSEGRDTPYEQYF.